The TCR beta chain described here comes from a study of blood T cell repertoires in COVID-19. Study details: Whether acute or convalescent, the COVID-19 samples came from the United States, Italy and Spain. PBMCs, B-cell-depleted T cells, or T cells provided the cDNA or gDNA that made up the material.

As processed by the authors: For nucleated cells, counts were estimated from reference gene primer amplification. Measured with immunoSEQ multiplex PCR; TCRdb has only the in-frame clones, and not every one. The DNA was the basis for D and trimming; V, J and clone size are from that table. The data hold about 150,000 clones, with about 87% observed a single time. Germline loops: CDR1 MDHEN, CDR2 SYDVKM. The germline V and J ends were trimmed by 6 bases and 6 bases, with 18 bases remaining between them. This CDR3 contains 15 residues. The rearrangement uses TRBV28 and TRBJ1-5, with D maybe TRBD1 (6 bases). The source material was peripheral blood. This clonotype was obtained from an elderly man with acute or convalescent COVID-19. CDR3 sequence (DNA): TGTGCCAGCAGCCCTACTACAGGGATCAGTCAGCCCCAGCATTTT. Translating gives CASSPTTGISQPQHF.